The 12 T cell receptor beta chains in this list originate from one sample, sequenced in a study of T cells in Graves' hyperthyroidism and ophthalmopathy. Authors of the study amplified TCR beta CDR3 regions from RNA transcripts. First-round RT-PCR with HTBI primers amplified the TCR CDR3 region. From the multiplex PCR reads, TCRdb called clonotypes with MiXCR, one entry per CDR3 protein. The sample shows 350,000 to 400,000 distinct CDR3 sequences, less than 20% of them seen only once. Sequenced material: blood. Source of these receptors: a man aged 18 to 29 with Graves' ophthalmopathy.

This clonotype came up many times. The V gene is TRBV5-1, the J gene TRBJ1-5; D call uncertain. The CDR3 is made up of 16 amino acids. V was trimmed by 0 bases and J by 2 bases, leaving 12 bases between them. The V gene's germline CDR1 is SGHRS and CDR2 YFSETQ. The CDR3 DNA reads TGCGCCAGCAGCTTGGACGGCCTCGGGGGCAATCAGCCCCAGCATTTT. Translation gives CASSLDGLGGNQPQHF.

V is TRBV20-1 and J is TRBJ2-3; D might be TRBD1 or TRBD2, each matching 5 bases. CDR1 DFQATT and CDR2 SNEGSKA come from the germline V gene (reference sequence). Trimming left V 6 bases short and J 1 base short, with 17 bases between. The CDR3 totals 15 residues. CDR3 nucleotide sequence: TGCAGTGCGCCAGCCCCCCAGGGACGCACAGATACGCAGTATTTT. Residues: CSAPAPQGRTDTQYF.

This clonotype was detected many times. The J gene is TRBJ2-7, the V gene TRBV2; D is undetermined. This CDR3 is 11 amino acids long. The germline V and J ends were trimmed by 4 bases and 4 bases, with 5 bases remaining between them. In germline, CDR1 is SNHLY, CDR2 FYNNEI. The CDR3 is CASSVKYEQYF. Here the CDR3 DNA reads TGTGCCAGCAGTGTAAAATACGAGCAGTACTTC.

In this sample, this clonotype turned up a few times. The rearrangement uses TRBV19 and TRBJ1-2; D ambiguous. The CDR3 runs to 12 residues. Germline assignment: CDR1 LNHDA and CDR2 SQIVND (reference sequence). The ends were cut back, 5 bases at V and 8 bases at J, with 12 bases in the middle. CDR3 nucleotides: TGTGCCAGTAGTGTGTACAGCGCCGGCTACACCTTC. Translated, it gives CASSVYSAGYTF.

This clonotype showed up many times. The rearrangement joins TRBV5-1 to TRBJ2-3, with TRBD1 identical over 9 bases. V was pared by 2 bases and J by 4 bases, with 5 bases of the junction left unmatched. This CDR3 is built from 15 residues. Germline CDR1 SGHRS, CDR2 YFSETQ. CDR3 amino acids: CASSLTGGGADTQYF. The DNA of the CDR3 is TGCGCCAGCAGCTTAACAGGGGGCGGGGCAGATACGCAGTATTTT.

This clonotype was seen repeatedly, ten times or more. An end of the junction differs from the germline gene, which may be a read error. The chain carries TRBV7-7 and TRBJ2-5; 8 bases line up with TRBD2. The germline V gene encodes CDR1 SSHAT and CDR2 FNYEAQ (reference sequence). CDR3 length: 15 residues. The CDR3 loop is CASSLGGTSQETQYF. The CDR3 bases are TGTGCTAGCAGCTTAGGGGGGACTAGTCAAGAGACCCAGTACTTC.

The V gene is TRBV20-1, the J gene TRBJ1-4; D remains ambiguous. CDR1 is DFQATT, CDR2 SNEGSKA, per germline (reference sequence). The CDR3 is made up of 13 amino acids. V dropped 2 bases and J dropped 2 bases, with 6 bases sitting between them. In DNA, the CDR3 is TGCAGTGCTAGATGGGAGACTAATGAAAAACTGTTTTTT. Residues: CSARWETNEKLFF.

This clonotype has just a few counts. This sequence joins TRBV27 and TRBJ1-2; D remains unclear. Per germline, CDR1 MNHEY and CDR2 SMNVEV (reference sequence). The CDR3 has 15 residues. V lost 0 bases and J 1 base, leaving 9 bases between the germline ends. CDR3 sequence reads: CASSLSVELNYGYTF. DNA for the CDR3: TGTGCCAGCAGTTTATCGGTAGAACTTAACTATGGCTACACCTTC.

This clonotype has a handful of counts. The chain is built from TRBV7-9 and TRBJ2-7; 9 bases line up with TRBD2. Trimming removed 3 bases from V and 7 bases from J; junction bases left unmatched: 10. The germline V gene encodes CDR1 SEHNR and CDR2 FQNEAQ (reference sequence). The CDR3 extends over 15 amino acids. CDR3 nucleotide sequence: TGTGCCAGCAGCTTGGCTAGCGGGGTTTCTAGGGAGCAGTACTTC. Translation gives CASSLASGVSREQYF.

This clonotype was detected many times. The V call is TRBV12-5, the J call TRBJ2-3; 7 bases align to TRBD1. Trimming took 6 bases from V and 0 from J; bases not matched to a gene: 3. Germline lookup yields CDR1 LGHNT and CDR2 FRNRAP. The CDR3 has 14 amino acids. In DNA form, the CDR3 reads TGTGCTAGTGGGGGACAGTATAGCACAGATACGCAGTATTTT. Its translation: CASGGQYSTDTQYF. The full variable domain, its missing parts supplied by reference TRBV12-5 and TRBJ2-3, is DARVTQTPRHKVTEMGQEVTMRCQPILGHNTVFWYRQTMMQGLELLAYFRNRAPLDDSGMPKDRFSAEMPDATLATLKIQPSEPRDSAVYFCASGGQYSTDTQYFGPGTRLTVL.

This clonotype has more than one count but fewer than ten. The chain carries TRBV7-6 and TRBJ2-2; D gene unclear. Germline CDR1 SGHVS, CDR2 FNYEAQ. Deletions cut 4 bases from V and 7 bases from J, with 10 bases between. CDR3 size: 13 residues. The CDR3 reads CASSSLTGGELFF. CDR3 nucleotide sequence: TGTGCCAGCAGCTCCCTGACGGGCGGGGAGCTGTTTTTT.

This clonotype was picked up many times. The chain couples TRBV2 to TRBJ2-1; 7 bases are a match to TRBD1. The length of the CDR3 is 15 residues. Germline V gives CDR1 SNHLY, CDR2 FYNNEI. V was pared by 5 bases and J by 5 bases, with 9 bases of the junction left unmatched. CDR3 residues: CASSKWTGAHNEQFF. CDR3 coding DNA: TGTGCCAGCAGTAAGTGGACAGGTGCTCACAATGAGCAGTTCTTC.